Below, 12 T cell receptor beta chains from the same sample are listed, as sequenced in a study of metastatic and nonmetastatic thyroid tumors. Through MiXCR, TCRdb re-clonotyped the PCR reads. Here the sample spans around 17,000 clones, under 35% being singletons. No patient had received any treatment before thyroid surgery. Material: tumor tissue. The source is a female donor with papillary thyroid cancer or a benign thyroid nodule (not recorded which). Some clones in this sample may be carry-over from other donors' samples.

This clone appeared once. V usage is TRBV5-4 and J usage is TRBJ2-5; 9 bases are a match to TRBD2. The ends lost 3 bases at V and 5 bases at J; junction bases unmatched: 11. Germline-derived CDR1 and CDR2 are SGHNT and YYREEE (reference sequence). This CDR3 has 16 amino acids. The CDR3, as DNA: TGTGCCAGCAGCTCCGCCAGTAGCGGGAGTGGGGAGACCCAGTACTTC. Translation gives CASSSASSGSGETQYF.

This clone was seen many times. Given a much more abundant clone one base away, this may be a read error. The V and J genes are TRBV28 and TRBJ1-6, with a weak D call TRBD1 (5 bases). The CDR3 sequence is 15 residues long. Per the germline V gene, CDR1 is MDHEN and CDR2 is SYDVKM. The CDR3 DNA reads as TGTGTCAGCAGTCCCTCAGGGAGGGCGGATTCACCCCTCCACTTT. Its translation: CVSSPSGRADSPLHF.

This clone was detected ten times or more. The chain links TRBV19 to TRBJ2-1, with 10 bases lining up with TRBD2. V lost 5 bases to trimming and J lost 6 bases; unmatched junction nucleotides: 4. This CDR3 is 14 amino acids long. The germline gives CDR1 LNHDA, CDR2 SQIVND (reference sequence). As DNA, the CDR3 is TGTGCCAGTAGTGTTGGACTAGCGGCCAATGAGCAGTTCTTC. This translates into CASSVGLAANEQFF.

The rearrangement joins TRBV20-1 to TRBJ1-2; TRBD1 matches at 9 bases. The CDR3 consists of 14 residues. Germline V gives CDR1 DFQATT, CDR2 SNEGSKA (reference sequence). Trimming removed 3 bases from V and 6 bases from J; junction bases left unmatched: 8. CDR3 region: CSASPGQGWNGYTF. CDR3 coding DNA: TGCAGTGCTAGTCCCGGACAGGGGTGGAATGGCTACACCTTC.

By sample share, this clone is medium-sized (0.01 to 0.1%). The rearrangement uses TRBV6-1 and TRBJ2-5; perhaps D is TRBD1 or TRBD2 (6 bases each). The CDR3 extends over 15 amino acids. Trimming took 5 bases from V and 1 from J, leaving 14 bases between them. Germline V gives CDR1 MNHNS, CDR2 SASEGT. Here the CDR3 DNA reads TGTGCCAGCAGTCACAGGGTGGGGGGCCAAGAGACCCAGTACTTC. It is translated as CASSHRVGGQETQYF.

This clone was picked up many times. V is TRBV18 and J is TRBJ2-1; 13 bases are a match to TRBD2. The germline V gene encodes CDR1 KGHSH and CDR2 LQKENI. The junction had 7 bases not matched to a gene; V was cut back by 6 bases and J by 11 bases. CDR3 size: 14 residues. Here the CDR3 DNA reads TGTGCCAGCTCCGGGACTAGCGGGGACGGACAGCAGTTCTTC. Protein sequence: CASSGTSGDGQQFF. The whole variable domain, filled in from reference TRBV18 and TRBJ2-1, reads NAGVMQNPRHLVRRRGQEARLRCSPMKGHSHVYWYRQLPEEGLKFMVYLQKENIIDESGMPKERFSAEFPKEGPSILRIQQVVRGDSAAYFCASSGTSGDGQQFFGPGTRLTVL.

This clone occurred many times. The chain links TRBV9 to TRBJ1-6, with D perhaps matching TRBD1 (6 bases). This CDR3 spans 15 amino acids. Germline CDR1 and CDR2: SGDLS and YYNGEE. V was pared by 6 bases and J by 9 bases, with 19 bases between. CDR3 bases: TGTGCCAGCAACAGGGAGGGGTGGGGGCGTTCACCCCTCCACTTT. Translated: CASNREGWGRSPLHF.

At least ten counts were recorded for this clone. The rearrangement joins TRBV5-1 to TRBJ2-5, with D perhaps TRBD2 (5 bases). This CDR3 spans 13 amino acids. Deletions cut 1 base from V and 1 base from J, with 5 bases between. Looked up from germline, CDR1 is SGHRS and CDR2 is YFSETQ. CDR3 protein: CASSLTSQETQYF. The CDR3 region has the DNA TGCGCCAGCAGCTTGACTAGCCAAGAGACCCAGTACTTC.

This clone has at least ten counts. This rearrangement joins TRBV9 to TRBJ1-1, with D unclear. V was pared by 2 bases and J by 5 bases, with 13 bases between. The CDR3 is made up of 14 amino acids. Per the germline V gene, CDR1 is SGDLS and CDR2 is YYNGEE. In DNA, the CDR3 is TGTGCCAGCAGCGTTCTCGCGGGCAAGACTGAAGCTTTCTTT. As protein: CASSVLAGKTEAFF. Based on the CDR3 plus reference TRBV9 and TRBJ1-1, the full variable domain is DSGVTQTPKHLITATGQRVTLRCSPRSGDLSVYWYQQSLDQGLQFLIQYYNGEERAKGNILERFSAQQFPDLHSELNLSSLELGDSALYFCASSVLAGKTEAFFGQGTRLTVV.

CDR3 sequence: CASSEHSNQPQHF. CDR3 in DNA: TGTGCCAGCTCTGAACATAGCAATCAGCCCCAGCATTTT. The chain combines TRBV18 with TRBJ1-5, with D unclear. Trimming pared 6 bases from V and 0 bases from J, leaving 6 bases between. In germline, CDR1 is KGHSH, CDR2 LQKENI. There are 13 residues in the CDR3.

The chain recombines TRBV27 with TRBJ2-7; 10 bases align to TRBD1. Germline V CDR1 and CDR2: MNHEY, SMNVEV (reference sequence). V lost 6 bases, J lost 2 bases, and 13 bases stayed unmatched. The CDR3 length is 17 residues. The CDR3 is CASRIQSGTGVPYEQYF. The CDR3 nucleotides read TGTGCCAGCAGAATTCAATCCGGGACAGGGGTTCCCTACGAGCAGTACTTC.

In this sample, this clone turned up many times. This rearrangement joins TRBV5-1 to TRBJ2-3, with 9 nucleotides matching TRBD2. CDR1 and CDR2 from the germline V gene are SGHRS and YFSETQ. With 0 bases clipped from V and 6 bases from J, the junction kept 2 bases outside the gene matches. The CDR3 consists of 14 residues. The CDR3 DNA sequence: TGCGCCAGCAGCTTGGGACTAGCGGTCGATACGCAGTATTTT. This translates into CASSLGLAVDTQYF.